One and the same sample provided the 26 T cell receptor beta chains below, sequenced in a study of blood T cell repertoires in COVID-19. Assay used: immunoSEQ multiplex PCR; TCRdb lists only in-frame clones, some missing. This sample has around 200,000 clones, with 80% to 90% found just once. Input material: peripheral blood. Source of these receptors: a man aged 25 to 45 with active or convalescent COVID-19.

The chain employs TRBV10-3 and TRBJ2-7; maybe TRBD1 (6 bases). The length of the CDR3 is 14 residues. V dropped 4 bases and J dropped 4 bases, with 14 bases sitting between them. In germline, CDR1 is ENHRY, CDR2 SYGVKD. This CDR3 is CAISGSGHLYEQYV. The CDR3 DNA is TGTGCCATCAGTGGATCGGGACACCTTTACGAGCAGTACGTC.

The chain joins TRBV18 to TRBJ1-2; possibly TRBD1 for D (6 bases). V was cut by 0 bases and J by 5 bases, with 13 bases left in between. Germline V CDR1 and CDR2: KGHSH, LQKENI. The CDR3 spans 15 residues. DNA of the CDR3: TGTGCCAGCTCACCACCCTCAGGGGATTCATATGGCTACACCTTC. It yields the protein CASSPPSGDSYGYTF.

This chain links TRBV19 with TRBJ2-1; D gene unclear. The germline V gene encodes CDR1 LNHDA and CDR2 SQIVND (reference sequence). The ends were cut back, 3 bases at V and 2 bases at J, with 11 bases in the middle. The CDR3 length is 15 residues. As DNA, the CDR3 is TGTGCCAGTAGTATCCCAGGTCCCCCCTACAATGAGCAGTTCTTC. This codes for CASSIPGPPYNEQFF. The whole variable domain, filled in from reference TRBV19 and TRBJ2-1, reads DGGITQSPKYLFRKEGQNVTLSCEQNLNHDAMYWYRQDPGQGLRLIYYSQIVNDFQKGDIAEGYSVSREKKESFPLTVTSAQKNPTAFYLCASSIPGPPYNEQFFGPGTRLTVL.

J is TRBJ2-2 and V is TRBV6-1; D is possibly TRBD1 (6 bases). The CDR3 has 17 residues. Germline CDR1 is MNHNS and CDR2 is SASEGT. Between the trimmed V and J ends, which lost 3 bases and 0 bases, there was a span of 14 bases. CDR3 protein: CASSEGSTGSNTGELFF. As DNA, the CDR3 is TGTGCCAGCAGTGAGGGTTCGACAGGTTCGAACACCGGGGAGCTGTTTTTT.

V and J are TRBV5-4 and TRBJ1-2; no clear D. The CDR3 covers 14 residues. Deletions cut 4 bases from V and 3 bases from J, with 13 bases between. Germline-derived CDR1 and CDR2 are SGHNT and YYREEE (reference sequence). The CDR3 sequence: CASSPPWADYGYTF. CDR3 coding DNA: TGTGCCAGCAGCCCCCCCTGGGCCGACTATGGCTACACCTTC.

The chain employs TRBV10-2 and TRBJ1-2; 10 bases match TRBD1. V gave up 2 bases and J gave up 7 bases; unmatched junction bases: 10. The CDR3 is 16 residues long. Germline assignment: CDR1 WSHSY and CDR2 SAAADI. DNA for the CDR3: TGCGCCAGCAGTGAGGATCGACAGGGGGCGGGTAGTGGCTACACCTTC. As protein: CASSEDRQGAGSGYTF.

The chain links TRBV19 to TRBJ1-1; TRBD1 might be the D (6 bases). The CDR3 covers 13 residues. Germline loops: CDR1 LNHDA, CDR2 SQIVND (reference sequence). V was clipped by 5 bases and J by 1 base, with 8 bases between them. For the CDR3, the DNA is TGTGCCAGTAGTGAACAGGGGAACACTGAAGCTTTCTTT. This encodes CASSEQGNTEAFF.

The V and J genes are TRBV24-1 and TRBJ1-5; TRBD1 matches at 9 bases. The CDR3 is made up of 14 amino acids. Germline V lookup: CDR1 KGHDR, CDR2 SFDVKD. V lost 7 bases and J lost 3; bases outside the gene matches: 3. CDR3 amino acids: CATSDRGVNQPQHF. The CDR3 DNA reads as TGTGCCACCAGCGACAGGGGGGTCAATCAGCCCCAGCATTTT.

The CDR3 loop reads CASSQDTTAATNEKLFF. CDR3 DNA: TGTGCCAGCAGCCAAGATACGACAGCTGCAACTAATGAAAAACTGTTTTTT. The rearrangement links TRBV3-1 (or the pseudogene TRBV3-2) to TRBJ1-4; possibly TRBD1 for D (5 bases). Germline CDR1 reads LGHDT; CDR2 reads YNNKEL (reference sequence). This CDR3 has 17 amino acids. V was shortened by 0 bases and J by 0 bases, with 11 bases between the two germline ends.

This clone was detected a few times. The rearrangement uses TRBV12-5 and TRBJ1-5, with 9 bases fitting TRBD1. In germline, CDR1 is LGHNT, CDR2 FRNRAP. The trim removed 5 bases at V and 6 bases at J, leaving 14 bases unmatched. CDR3 length: 17 amino acids. The CDR3 region has the DNA TGTGCTAGTGGTCTGTACCGCAGACAGGGGGTCGCTCAGCCCCAGCATTTT. It specifies CASGLYRRQGVAQPQHF.

CDR3 DNA: TGTGCCAGCTCCCCAGGGACAGGGTTCTACGAGCAGTACTTC. Its protein product is CASSPGTGFYEQYF. This chain connects TRBV18 to TRBJ2-7, with 9 bases that match TRBD1. From germline, CDR1 is KGHSH and CDR2 LQKENI. This CDR3 is 14 amino acids long. The V and J ends lost 6 bases and 3 bases, in that order; junction bases with no gene match: 6. The variable domain in full, completed from reference TRBV18 and TRBJ2-7, reads NAGVMQNPRHLVRRRGQEARLRCSPMKGHSHVYWYRQLPEEGLKFMVYLQKENIIDESGMPKERFSAEFPKEGPSILRIQQVVRGDSAAYFCASSPGTGFYEQYFGPGTRLTVT.

The CDR3 coding sequence is TGTGCCAGCAGCCCACCGGGACTCAACCAAGAGACCCAGTACTTC. It specifies CASSPPGLNQETQYF. The rearrangement uses TRBV3-1 (or the pseudogene TRBV3-2) and TRBJ2-5, with a tentative D call TRBD2 (6 bases). V lost 4 bases, J lost 0 bases, and 12 bases lay in between. The CDR3 is 15 residues long. The V gene's germline CDR1 is LGHDT and CDR2 YNNKEL (reference sequence).

This sequence joins TRBV7-2 and TRBJ1-5; TRBD1 matches 8 bases. With V trimmed by 5 bases and J by 2 bases, 2 bases remained unmatched. Germline CDR1 SGHTA, CDR2 FQGNSA. The CDR3 is 14 amino acids. The CDR3 is CASSMTGGNQPQHF. In nucleotides, the CDR3 is TGTGCCAGCAGCATGACAGGGGGCAATCAGCCCCAGCATTTT. Drawing the rest from reference TRBV7-2 and TRBJ1-5, the complete variable domain is GAGVSQSPSNKVTEKGKDVELRCDPISGHTALYWYRQSLGQGLEFLIYFQGNSAPDKSGLPSDRFSAERTGGSVSTLTIQRTQQEDSAVYLCASSMTGGNQPQHFGDGTRLSIL.

The CDR3 DNA is TGTGCCAGCAGCTTGCCTGGGACAGGGTCCTACGAGCAGTACTTC. It specifies CASSLPGTGSYEQYF. The V and J genes are TRBV5-5 and TRBJ2-7; 9 positions agree with TRBD1. Germline loops: CDR1 SGHKS, CDR2 YYEKEE (reference sequence). With V trimmed by 1 base and J by 1 base, 3 bases remained unmatched. The CDR3 length is 15 residues.

CDR3 region: CASSPTGVGQPQHF. The CDR3 nucleotides are TGTGCCAGCTCACCTACCGGGGTTGGGCAGCCCCAGCATTTT. J is TRBJ1-5 and V is TRBV6-5; D unclear. Trimming left V 8 bases short and J 7 bases short, with 18 bases between. Germline V CDR1 and CDR2: MNHEY, SVGAGI. This CDR3 is 14 amino acids long.

The chain links TRBV11-3 to TRBJ1-6; 10 nucleotides match TRBD1. CDR1 and CDR2 from the germline V gene are SGHNT and YENEEA. V gave up 5 bases and J gave up 8 bases; unmatched junction bases: 12. CDR3 length: 17 residues. The CDR3 sequence is CASSLRLGQGTDSPLHF. The CDR3 bases are TGTGCCAGCAGCCTCCGCCTGGGACAGGGGACCGATTCACCCCTCCACTTT. The full variable domain, with the rest looked up from reference TRBV11-3 and TRBJ1-6, is EAGVVQSPRYKIIEKKQPVAFWCNPISGHNTLYWYLQNLGQGPELLIRYENEEAVDDSQLPKDRFSAERLKGVDSTLKIQPAELGDSAVYLCASSLRLGQGTDSPLHFGNGTRLTVT.

The chain joins TRBV7-8 to TRBJ1-2; TRBD1 matches 9 bases. Germline assignment: CDR1 SGHVS and CDR2 FQNEAQ. The CDR3 has 19 residues. After removal of 1 base from V and 2 bases from J, the junction contained 14 bases not matched to a gene. CDR3 coding DNA: TGTGCCAGCAGCTTAGATGGCCGGACAGGGGACCCGGAAAACTATGGCTACACCTTC. It codes for CASSLDGRTGDPENYGYTF.

The V call is TRBV6-6, the J call TRBJ2-1, with 8 bases matching TRBD2. The CDR3 extends over 14 amino acids. Germline V gene sequence: CDR1 MNHNY, CDR2 SVGAGI (reference sequence). Trimming cost V 6 bases and J 4 bases; bases outside gene matches: 5. Here the CDR3 reads CASSDGTRYNEQFF. In DNA, the CDR3 is TGTGCCAGCAGCGACGGGACTAGATACAATGAGCAGTTCTTC.

The chain has TRBV10-1 and TRBJ2-3; D is perhaps TRBD2 (5 bases). Trimming removed 3 bases from V and 11 bases from J, with 12 bases in between. CDR1 is WNHNN, CDR2 SYGVQD, per germline (reference sequence). This CDR3 has 12 residues. The CDR3 nucleotides are TGCGCCAGCAGTGACGGCGGTGAGGGGCAGTATTTT. Its protein is CASSDGGEGQYF.

V gene TRBV6-5 combines with J gene TRBJ1-2; TRBD1 might be the D (5 bases). V was trimmed by 7 bases and J by 3 bases, leaving 9 bases between them. The CDR3 spans 12 residues. Looked up from germline, CDR1 is MNHEY and CDR2 is SVGAGI. CDR3 in DNA: TGTGCCAGCATAGGGGAGGACTATGGCTACACCTTC. This translates into CASIGEDYGYTF.

Points on this clone: At one of its ends the junction is not consistent with the germline gene, which may arise from a read error. The chain has TRBV7-7 and TRBJ2-5; D perhaps matches TRBD1 (6 bases). Germline-derived CDR1 and CDR2 are SSHAT and FNYEAQ (reference sequence). The CDR3 consists of 15 residues. Here the CDR3 reads CASSLTTGMLETQYF. As DNA, the CDR3 is TGTGCTAGCAGCTTAACCACAGGGATGTTGGAGACCCAGTACTTC.

The chain has TRBV12-3 or TRBV12-4 and TRBJ1-2; D gene unclear. CDR3 size: 13 residues. Trimming removed 3 bases from V and 4 bases from J, with 9 bases in between. CDR3 residues: CASSLLLSYGYTF. In nucleotides, the CDR3 is TGTGCCAGCAGTTTGCTATTGAGCTATGGCTACACCTTC.

The V call is TRBV3-1 (or the pseudogene TRBV3-2), the J call TRBJ1-3; 10 bases align to TRBD1. CDR1 and CDR2 from the germline V gene are LGHDT and YNNKEL (reference sequence). Trimming removed 3 bases from V and 1 base from J; junction bases left unmatched: 3. The CDR3 has 16 amino acids. CDR3: CASSHSGQGSGNTIYF. DNA for the CDR3: TGTGCCAGCAGCCACTCGGGACAGGGGTCTGGAAACACCATATATTTT.

This sequence joins TRBV27 and TRBJ1-1; 9 nucleotides match TRBD1. V trimming: 5 bases; J trimming: 5 bases; junction bases outside the gene matches: 6. Looked up from germline, CDR1 is MNHEY and CDR2 is SMNVEV (reference sequence). This CDR3 is built from 14 residues. Written as DNA, the CDR3 is TGTGCCAGCAGTGCGGACAGGGGAAGAACTGAAGCTTTCTTT. Protein: CASSADRGRTEAFF.

The V gene is TRBV19, the J gene TRBJ2-7; 10 bases are a match to TRBD1. The junction had 3 bases not matched to a gene; V was cut back by 5 bases and J by 2 bases. This CDR3 region has 14 residues. Germline loops: CDR1 LNHDA, CDR2 SQIVND (reference sequence). CDR3 nucleotides: TGTGCCAGTAGTCGGACAGGGGGAGCCTACGAGCAGTACTTC. It encodes CASSRTGGAYEQYF. The whole variable domain, remainder taken from reference TRBV19 and TRBJ2-7, is DGGITQSPKYLFRKEGQNVTLSCEQNLNHDAMYWYRQDPGQGLRLIYYSQIVNDFQKGDIAEGYSVSREKKESFPLTVTSAQKNPTAFYLCASSRTGGAYEQYFGPGTRLTVT.

J is TRBJ2-5 and V is TRBV13, with D possibly TRBD2 on 7 matching bases. Germline V lookup: CDR1 PRHDT, CDR2 FYEKMQ (reference sequence). V was clipped by 4 bases and J by 3 bases, with 18 bases between them. The CDR3 contains 16 residues. The CDR3 DNA follows: TGTGCCAGCAGCTCCGCGAAAAAGGGGGGGGAAGAGACCCAGTACTTC. Translation: CASSSAKKGGEETQYF.